This T cell receptor (beta chain) originates from a study of T-cell memory formation after mild COVID-19. Sample barcodes and UMIs were carried by the TCR alpha and TCR beta cDNA libraries that 5'RACE generated with constant-segment primers. TCRdb reprocessed the 5' RACE reads with MiXCR, giving one entry per CDR3 protein. Of around 430,000 distinct CDR3 sequences listed, 15% to 20% were seen once; the top ten hold roughly 21%. V shed 1 base and J shed 7 bases, with 10 bases lying between them. The CDR3 extends over 13 amino acids. CDR1 is SEHNR, CDR2 FQNEAQ, per germline (reference sequence). This clonotype was picked up a small number of times.

The sample consisted of PBMCs or a T cell subset sorted from them (not recorded which). This TCR was sampled from a man between 18 and 29 years old who had mild COVID-19 (a few samples of this study predate the infection). Cell type and time point are not known. This chain joins TRBV7-9 and TRBJ1-1; D remains unclear. This chain's CDR3 is CASSLVPKLEAFF. The CDR3, as DNA: TGTGCCAGCAGCTTAGTTCCTAAGCTTGAAGCTTTCTTT.